This T cell receptor (beta chain) was identified during a study of T cells after yellow fever vaccination. CDR3 size: 16 residues. J was trimmed by 2 bases and V by 5 bases; bases with no gene match: 4. Germline V lookup: CDR1 SGHTA, CDR2 FQGNSA. Details on this clonotype: Its target is unknown.

Overall study results and limits: Re-detected after boosting: most primary clones, about 96% of CD4 and roughly 88% of CD8.

TCRdb re-called the 5' RACE reads through MiXCR, storing one row per CDR3 protein. This sample has hundreds of thousands of distinct CDR3 sequences, with approximately 12% found just once. The V gene is TRBV7-2, the J gene TRBJ2-6, with 9 bases matching TRBD1. The material sequenced was CD4+ T cells sorted from PBMCs, taken 15 days after the yellow fever booster vaccination. This receptor was taken from a man aged 18-30 years who received the YFV17D yellow fever vaccine. CDR3 nucleotides: TGTGCCAGCAGCCCGCGGGACAGGGCTGGGGCCAACGTCCTGACTTTC. Translated: CASSPRDRAGANVLTF.